Listed here are 27 T cell receptor beta chains from one sample, sequenced in a study of response to subunit inactivated influenza vaccine. MiXCR, run by TCRdb on the RT-PCR reads, gives a single entry per CDR3 protein. The sample lists more than 550,000 distinct CDR3 sequences, around 10% occurring once. These same records also appear under a second study, on T cells expressing NK-cell markers. Per that paper: TCR beta libraries carry UMIs added by 5'RACE template switching.

The specimen comprised PBMCs from blood, sampled on the day of vaccination. These receptors were taken from a man in his forties or fifties who received an inactivated influenza vaccine.

The V and J genes are TRBV4-3 and TRBJ2-3, with 8 bases that match TRBD2. Germline values: CDR1 LGHNA, CDR2 YSLEER. This CDR3 region has 17 residues. The V segment lost 0 bases and the J segment 0 bases; nucleotides outside the gene matches: 5. The CDR3 is CASSQDRGGGSTDTQYF. The CDR3 region has the DNA TGCGCCAGCAGCCAAGATCGAGGCGGGGGGAGCACAGATACGCAGTATTTT.

This clonotype was found a few times. This chain joins TRBV12-3 or TRBV12-4 and TRBJ2-7, with 11 bases lining up with TRBD1. V was clipped by 6 bases and J by 5 bases; unmatched bases: 6. The CDR3 runs to 14 residues. The CDR3 sequence is CASRPGQGVNEQYF. CDR3 coding DNA: TGTGCCAGCAGACCGGGACAGGGGGTCAACGAGCAGTACTTC.

The chain couples TRBV6-2 or TRBV6-3 to TRBJ1-5; no clear D. The germline CDR1 and CDR2 sequences are MNHEY and SVGEGT. V was clipped by 2 bases and J by 2 bases, with 4 bases between them. The CDR3 has 13 amino acids. The CDR3 here is CASSYERNQPQHF. The CDR3 DNA follows: TGTGCCAGCAGTTACGAGCGCAATCAGCCCCAGCATTTT.

This clonotype was observed a handful of times. The chain links TRBV7-2 to TRBJ2-7; TRBD1 matches 11 bases. V shed 7 bases, J shed 7 bases, and the junction held 9 bases outside the gene matches. The CDR3 is 14 amino acids. Germline V gene data show CDR1 as SGHTA and CDR2 as FQGNSA. The CDR3 DNA is TGTGCCAGCACGCCGGGACAGGGGGTGTGGGAGCAGTACTTC. It specifies CASTPGQGVWEQYF.

The rearrangement uses TRBV7-2 and TRBJ2-7; 9 nucleotides line up with TRBD1. The V gene's germline CDR1 is SGHTA and CDR2 FQGNSA. This CDR3 comprises 14 residues. The V and J ends lost 5 bases and 3 bases, in that order; junction bases with no gene match: 5. CDR3 DNA: TGTGCCAGCAGCAAGGACAGGGGTGTCTACGAGCAGTACTTC. Translation: CASSKDRGVYEQYF.

The chain links TRBV30 to TRBJ1-6; D is unclear. V was pared by 7 bases and J by 6 bases, with 13 bases between. Germline values: CDR1 GTSNPN, CDR2 SVGIG (reference sequence). This CDR3 contains 13 residues. The CDR3 region is CASGWNRNSPLHF. The CDR3, as DNA: TGTGCCTCCGGCTGGAACCGTAATTCACCCCTCCACTTT.

The V and J genes are TRBV15 and TRBJ2-5, with 13 bases matching TRBD2. The CDR3 sequence is 18 residues long. Trimming took 1 base from V and 2 from J; bases not matched to a gene: 7. Germline lookup yields CDR1 LNHNV and CDR2 YYDKDF (reference sequence). CDR3 in DNA: TGTGCCACCAGCAGAGCTATCTCGACTAGCGGGGGGCAAGAGACCCAGTACTTC. This translates into CATSRAISTSGGQETQYF. Based on the CDR3 plus reference TRBV15 and TRBJ2-5, the full variable domain is DAMVIQNPRYQVTQFGKPVTLSCSQTLNHNVMYWYQQKSSQAPKLLFHYYDKDFNNEADTPDNFQSRRPNTSFCFLDIRSPGLGDTAMYLCATSRAISTSGGQETQYFGPGTRLLVL.

This clonotype turned up a few times. V and J are TRBV10-3 and TRBJ2-1; 12 bases map to TRBD2. This CDR3 has 14 amino acids. Losses at the gene ends were 10 bases for V and 8 bases for J; bases not matched to a gene: 9. Per the germline V gene, CDR1 is ENHRY and CDR2 is SYGVKD. CDR3 nucleotides: TGTGCCACGCGACTAGCGGGAGCTTTGGATGAGCAGTTCTTC. Translation gives CATRLAGALDEQFF.

At least ten counts were recorded for this clonotype. The chain combines TRBV5-6 with TRBJ1-4; perhaps TRBD1 as D (6 bases). The germline gives CDR1 SGHDT, CDR2 YYEEEE. CDR3 length: 14 residues. V lost 4 bases and J lost 7, with 14 bases in between. The CDR3, as DNA: TGTGCCAGCAGCCGAGGGGGGGTCTCTGAAAAACTGTTTTTT. Translating it yields CASSRGGVSEKLFF.

This chain links TRBV4-2 with TRBJ2-5; perhaps TRBD2 as D (6 bases). CDR3 length: 16 amino acids. The germline gives CDR1 LGHNA, CDR2 YNFKEQ. Between the trimmed V and J ends, which lost 0 bases and 5 bases, there was a span of 16 bases. Written as DNA, the CDR3 is TGTGCCAGCAGCCAAGATTTGGCGGGGATCGGGGAGACCCAGTACTTC. This translates into CASSQDLAGIGETQYF.

The chain uses TRBV20-1 and TRBJ2-1; D unclear. Germline V lookup: CDR1 DFQATT, CDR2 SNEGSKA (reference sequence). Trimming stripped 0 bases from V and 3 bases from J, with 9 bases between. The CDR3 has 14 residues. DNA for the CDR3: TGCAGTGCTAGAGATGGGAACAGCTACAATGAGCAGTTCTTC. Translation: CSARDGNSYNEQFF.

The V call is TRBV11-2, the J call TRBJ1-4; D remains unclear. The ends were cut back, 1 base at V and 5 bases at J, with 8 bases in the middle. CDR1 and CDR2 (germline): SGHAT, FQNNGV. There are 14 residues in the CDR3. The CDR3 is CASSLAGINEKLFF. The CDR3 bases are TGTGCCAGCAGCTTAGCCGGGATCAATGAAAAACTGTTTTTT.

CDR3 DNA sequence: TGTGCCAGCAGCGAAGGGGGAGGGTCCGCAGATACGCAGTATTTT. Residues: CASSEGGGSADTQYF. The J gene is TRBJ2-3, the V gene TRBV7-3; D might be TRBD2 (7 bases). Trimming removed 5 bases at V and 4 bases at J, with 16 bases between. This CDR3 has 15 residues. Germline values: CDR1 SGHTA, CDR2 FQGTGA.

This clonotype was detected many times. The chain recombines TRBV7-9 with TRBJ2-7; weak D call: TRBD1 (6 bases). Per germline, CDR1 SEHNR and CDR2 FQNEAQ (reference sequence). The CDR3 consists of 12 residues. V lost 6 bases and J 8 bases, leaving 14 bases between the germline ends. The CDR3 region is CASRLDSQQQYF. CDR3 in DNA: TGTGCCAGCAGATTGGACAGCCAACAGCAGTACTTC.

In this sample, this clonotype turned up a few times. The gene calls are TRBV9 and TRBJ2-2, with D possibly TRBD2 on 5 matching bases. The V gene's germline CDR1 is SGDLS and CDR2 YYNGEE. The CDR3 covers 16 residues. Trimming took off 2 bases at V and 1 base at J, with 12 bases between the two ends. CDR3 sequence (DNA): TGTGCCAGCAGCGTCTTGGCTAGCCAGAACACCGGGGAGCTGTTTTTT. The encoded protein is CASSVLASQNTGELFF. Full variable domain (missing parts from reference TRBV9 and TRBJ2-2): DSGVTQTPKHLITATGQRVTLRCSPRSGDLSVYWYQQSLDQGLQFLIQYYNGEERAKGNILERFSAQQFPDLHSELNLSSLELGDSALYFCASSVLASQNTGELFFGEGSRLTVL.

This clonotype has ten or more counts. The chain employs TRBV15 and TRBJ1-1; no clear D gene. The germline V and J ends were trimmed by 0 bases and 6 bases, with 17 bases remaining between them. CDR1 and CDR2 (germline): LNHNV, YYDKDF (reference sequence). The CDR3 is 16 residues long. The CDR3 sequence is CATSRDRGGQSAEAFF. The CDR3 DNA reads TGTGCCACCAGCAGAGATCGGGGAGGGCAATCCGCTGAAGCTTTCTTT.

The V call is TRBV7-9, the J call TRBJ1-5; 9 nucleotides align to TRBD1. This CDR3 spans 16 amino acids. The J segment lost 4 bases and the V segment lost 5 bases, leaving 9 bases of the junction unmatched. Germline loops: CDR1 SEHNR, CDR2 FQNEAQ (reference sequence). The CDR3: CASSQFTGGPNQPQHF. The DNA of the CDR3 is TGTGCCAGCAGCCAATTTACAGGGGGCCCTAATCAGCCCCAGCATTTT.

This clonotype was counted ten times or more. The rearrangement uses TRBV4-2 and TRBJ2-7, with 8 positions matching TRBD2. The V gene end was trimmed by 0 bases and the J gene end by 5 bases; junction bases not matched to a gene: 9. This CDR3 is built from 16 residues. Germline CDR1 LGHNA, CDR2 YNFKEQ. The CDR3 spells CASSQDLVAGPHEQYF. For the CDR3, the DNA is TGTGCCAGCAGCCAAGATCTAGTAGCGGGACCCCACGAGCAGTACTTC.

This clonotype has at least ten counts. An end of the junction does not agree with germline; a read error may underlie this. The chain recombines TRBV12-3 or TRBV12-4 with TRBJ2-5, with TRBD1 identical over 7 bases. The CDR3 is 13 amino acids. The CDR3 DNA reads TGTGCCAGCGGACAGGATAACCAAAAGACCCAGTACTTC. It specifies CASGQDNQKTQYF.

The chain has TRBV29-1 and TRBJ1-4; D perhaps matches TRBD1 (6 bases). Between the trimmed V and J ends, which lost 1 base and 6 bases, there was a span of 21 bases. CDR3 size: 17 residues. Germline CDR1 SQVTM, CDR2 ANQGSEA. The DNA for the CDR3 is TGCAGCGTTGAAGTTCCCCGGCAGGGGAAAGGACATGAAAAACTGTTTTTT. As protein: CSVEVPRQGKGHEKLFF. The variable domain in full, completed from reference TRBV29-1 and TRBJ1-4, reads SAVISQKPSRDICQRGTSLTIQCQVDSQVTMMFWYRQQPGQSLTLIATANQGSEATYESGFVIDKFPISRPNLTFSTLTVSNMSPEDSSIYLCSVEVPRQGKGHEKLFFGSGTQLSVL.

This clonotype was counted between two and nine times. The V gene is TRBV15, the J gene TRBJ2-2; 7 bases line up with TRBD2. Germline V gene lookup returns CDR1 LNHNV and CDR2 YYDKDF (reference sequence). This CDR3 is 16 amino acids long. V shed 1 base and J 2 bases; nucleotides not matched to a gene: 4. As DNA, the CDR3 is TGTGCCACCAGCAGAGGGCTAGCGGACAACACCGGGGAGCTGTTTTTT. Encoded protein: CATSRGLADNTGELFF.

The chain joins TRBV6-2 or TRBV6-3 to TRBJ1-5; the D gene is possibly TRBD1 (6 bases). This CDR3 region has 15 residues. V was shortened by 7 bases and J by 4 bases, with 17 bases between the two germline ends. The germline gives CDR1 MNHEY, CDR2 SVGEGT. CDR3 bases: TGTGCCAGCACCAGCGGGGGCAGCTATAATCAGCCCCAGCATTTT. As protein: CASTSGGSYNQPQHF.

The table lists this clonotype with many counts. One end of the junction varies from germline; a read error may be responsible. The V and J genes are TRBV5-1 and TRBJ2-7; unclear D gene. Germline loops: CDR1 SGHRS, CDR2 YFSETQ. The CDR3 has 12 residues. DNA of the CDR3: TGTGCCAGCAGCTCCAGCTCCTACGAGCAGTACTTC. Amino acid sequence: CASSSSSYEQYF.

There are a few counts of this clonotype. The chain combines TRBV6-2 or TRBV6-3 with TRBJ2-1; 13 bases agree with TRBD2. Germline CDR1 MNHEY, CDR2 SVGEGT. The CDR3 loop spans 15 amino acids. Trimming cost V 2 bases and J 7 bases; bases outside gene matches: 2. The CDR3 bases are TGTGCCAGCAGTTACGCGGGACTAGCGGGGAATGAGCAGTTCTTC. The encoded protein is CASSYAGLAGNEQFF.

The chain is built from TRBV20-1 and TRBJ2-3; D gene unclear. CDR3 size: 16 residues. V lost 3 bases and J lost 1, with 17 bases in between. Germline V gives CDR1 DFQATT, CDR2 SNEGSKA (reference sequence). CDR3 loop: CSASLRLAVGTDTQYF. The CDR3 nucleotides read TGCAGTGCTAGTCTGCGGCTGGCCGTGGGCACAGATACGCAGTATTTT.

The chain uses TRBV10-3 and TRBJ2-6, with TRBD1 matching 7 bases. The germline V gene has CDR1 ENHRY and CDR2 SYGVKD. The V segment lost 7 bases and the J segment 2 bases; nucleotides outside the gene matches: 20. The CDR3 is made up of 20 amino acids. This chain's CDR3 is CAIKRRDSRSVGAGANVLTF. The CDR3 nucleotides read TGTGCCATCAAGCGACGGGACAGCCGAAGTGTCGGTGCTGGGGCCAACGTCCTGACTTTC.

This clonotype was observed a handful of times. The chain recombines TRBV15 with TRBJ2-2; perhaps TRBD2 as D (5 bases). Germline V gene sequence: CDR1 LNHNV, CDR2 YYDKDF (reference sequence). Trimming removed 8 bases at V and 1 base at J, with 17 bases between. The CDR3 is 16 residues long. The CDR3: CATGQRRQKNTGELFF. CDR3 in DNA: TGTGCCACCGGGCAGAGGAGGCAGAAGAACACCGGGGAGCTGTTTTTT.